Detailed here is one TCR beta chain. Its target is unknown. Using immunoSEQ multiplex PCR, the repertoire was profiled, and TCRdb retains in-frame clones only, with some absent. The sample lists some 70,000 clones, 90% seen once, with approximately 2.4% in the top ten. These data are taken from a study of T cell clones after liver transplantation. For the study at large: In this trial, immunosuppression withdrawal was attempted within 2 years of liver transplant.

Study results and caveats: The donor-reactive repertoire was only partly measurable in a couple of subjects, lacking donor cells.

The starting material was CD4+ T cells from blood, obtained before liver transplant. The clonotype originates from a human donor who received a liver transplant.

CDR3 in amino acids: CASSRQKNTEAFF. Here the CDR3 DNA reads TGTGCCAGCTCTAGACAGAAGAACACTGAAGCTTTCTTT. The rearrangement uses TRBV18 and TRBJ1-1; maybe TRBD1 (5 bases). The V end lost 6 bases, the J end lost 1 base, and 9 bases lay between the germline ends. Germline CDR1 KGHSH, CDR2 LQKENI. CDR3 length: 13 amino acids.